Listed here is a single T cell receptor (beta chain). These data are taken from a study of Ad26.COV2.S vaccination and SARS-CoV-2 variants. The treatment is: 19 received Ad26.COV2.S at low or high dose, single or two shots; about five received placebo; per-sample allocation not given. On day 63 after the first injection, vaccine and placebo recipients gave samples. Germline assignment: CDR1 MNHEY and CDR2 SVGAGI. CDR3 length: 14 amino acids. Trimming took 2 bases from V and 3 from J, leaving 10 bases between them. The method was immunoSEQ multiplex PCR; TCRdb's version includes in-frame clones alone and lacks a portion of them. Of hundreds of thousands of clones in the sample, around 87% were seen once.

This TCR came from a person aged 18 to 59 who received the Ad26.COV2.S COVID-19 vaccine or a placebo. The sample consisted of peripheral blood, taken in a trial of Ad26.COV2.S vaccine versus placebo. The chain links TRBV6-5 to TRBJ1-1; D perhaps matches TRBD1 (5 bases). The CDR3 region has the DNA TGTGCCAGCAGTTACGTGTTGGGGGACACTGAAGCTTTCTTT. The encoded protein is CASSYVLGDTEAFF.